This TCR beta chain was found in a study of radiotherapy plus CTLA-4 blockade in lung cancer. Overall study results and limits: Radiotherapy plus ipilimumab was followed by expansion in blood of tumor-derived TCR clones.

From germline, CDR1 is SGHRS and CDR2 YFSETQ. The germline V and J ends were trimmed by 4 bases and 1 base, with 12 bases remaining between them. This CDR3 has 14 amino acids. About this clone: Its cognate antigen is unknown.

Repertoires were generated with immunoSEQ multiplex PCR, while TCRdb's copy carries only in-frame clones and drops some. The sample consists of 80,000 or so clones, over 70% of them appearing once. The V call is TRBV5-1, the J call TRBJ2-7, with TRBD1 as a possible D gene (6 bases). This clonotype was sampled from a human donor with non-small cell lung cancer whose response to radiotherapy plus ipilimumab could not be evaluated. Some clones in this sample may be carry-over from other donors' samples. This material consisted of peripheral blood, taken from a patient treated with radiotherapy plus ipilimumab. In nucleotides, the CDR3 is TGCGCCAGCAGCAACCCACAGGGTTCCTACGAGCAGTACTTC. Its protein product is CASSNPQGSYEQYF.